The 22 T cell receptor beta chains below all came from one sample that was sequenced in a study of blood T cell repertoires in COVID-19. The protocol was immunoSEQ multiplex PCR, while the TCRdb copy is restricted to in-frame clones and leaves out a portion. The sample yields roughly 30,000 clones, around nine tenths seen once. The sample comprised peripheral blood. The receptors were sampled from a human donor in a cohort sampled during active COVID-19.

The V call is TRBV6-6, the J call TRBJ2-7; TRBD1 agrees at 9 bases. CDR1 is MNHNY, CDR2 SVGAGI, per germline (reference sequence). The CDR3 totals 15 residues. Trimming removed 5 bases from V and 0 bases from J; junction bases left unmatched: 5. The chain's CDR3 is CASSPGQGSSYEQYF. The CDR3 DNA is TGTGCCAGCAGTCCAGGACAGGGGAGCTCCTACGAGCAGTACTTC.

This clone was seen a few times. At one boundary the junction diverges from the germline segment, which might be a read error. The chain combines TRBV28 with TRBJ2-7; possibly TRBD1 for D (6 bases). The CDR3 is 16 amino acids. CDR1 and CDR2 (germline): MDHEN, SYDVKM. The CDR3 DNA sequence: TGTGCCAGCAGTGTATGGGGGTGGGGGCGTCACTACGAGCAGTACTTC. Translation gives CASSVWGWGRHYEQYF.

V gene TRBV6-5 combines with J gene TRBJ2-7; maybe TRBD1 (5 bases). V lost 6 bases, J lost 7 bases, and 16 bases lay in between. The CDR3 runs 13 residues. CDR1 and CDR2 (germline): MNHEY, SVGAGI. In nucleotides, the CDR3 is TGTGCCAGCAGAAGGTTCGCAAAGGGGGAGCAGTACTTC. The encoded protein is CASRRFAKGEQYF.

CDR3 loop: CASSSVLMNTEAFF. CDR3 sequence (DNA): TGTGCCAGCAGTTCGGTTCTCATGAACACTGAAGCTTTCTTT. This chain joins TRBV2 and TRBJ1-1, with no clear D. V lost 5 bases and J lost 0, with 10 bases in between. The CDR3 loop spans 14 amino acids. Per the germline V gene, CDR1 is SNHLY and CDR2 is FYNNEI. Based on the CDR3 plus reference TRBV2 and TRBJ1-1, the full variable domain is EPEVTQTPSHQVTQMGQEVILRCVPISNHLYFYWYRQILGQKVEFLVSFYNNEISEKSEIFDDQFSVERPDGSNFTLKIRSTKLEDSAMYFCASSSVLMNTEAFFGQGTRLTVV.

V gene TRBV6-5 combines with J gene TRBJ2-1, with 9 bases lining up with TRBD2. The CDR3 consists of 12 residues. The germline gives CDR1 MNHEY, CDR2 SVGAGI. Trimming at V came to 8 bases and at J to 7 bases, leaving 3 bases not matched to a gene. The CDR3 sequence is CASGGGANEQFF. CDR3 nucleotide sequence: TGTGCCAGCGGCGGGGGGGCGAATGAGCAGTTCTTC.

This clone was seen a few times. The DNA of the CDR3 is TGTGCCAGCAGCGCGACAGTTTCCTATAATTCACCCCTCCACTTT. Protein sequence: CASSATVSYNSPLHF. The chain couples TRBV9 to TRBJ1-6, with TRBD1 as a possible D gene (5 bases). CDR1 and CDR2 (germline): SGDLS, YYNGEE. There are 15 residues in the CDR3. V shed 3 bases and J shed 1 base, with 8 bases lying between them.

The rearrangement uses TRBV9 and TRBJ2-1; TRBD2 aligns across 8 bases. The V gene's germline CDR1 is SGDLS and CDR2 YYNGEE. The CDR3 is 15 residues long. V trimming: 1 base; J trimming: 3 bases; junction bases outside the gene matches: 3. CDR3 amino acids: CASSVSSGSYNEQFF. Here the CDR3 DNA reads TGTGCCAGCAGCGTAAGCAGCGGGAGCTACAATGAGCAGTTCTTC.

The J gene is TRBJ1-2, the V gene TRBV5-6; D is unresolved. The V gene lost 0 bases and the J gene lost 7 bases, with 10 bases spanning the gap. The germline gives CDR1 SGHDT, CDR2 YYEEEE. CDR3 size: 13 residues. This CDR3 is CASSLVSVGGYTF. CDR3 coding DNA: TGTGCCAGCAGCTTGGTTTCGGTCGGTGGCTACACCTTC.

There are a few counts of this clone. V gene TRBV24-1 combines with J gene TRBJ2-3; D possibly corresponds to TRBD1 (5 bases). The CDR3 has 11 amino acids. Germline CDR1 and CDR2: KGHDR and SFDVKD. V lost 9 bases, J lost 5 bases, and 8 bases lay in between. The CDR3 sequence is CATGTGDTQYF. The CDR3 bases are TGTGCCACCGGAACAGGAGATACGCAGTATTTT.

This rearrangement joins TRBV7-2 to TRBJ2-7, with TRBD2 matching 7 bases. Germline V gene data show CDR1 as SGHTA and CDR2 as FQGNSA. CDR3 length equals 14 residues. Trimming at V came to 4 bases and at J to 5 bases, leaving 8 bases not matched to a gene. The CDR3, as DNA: TGTGCCAGCAGCTCCCCGGGGAGGGCACACGAGCAGTACTTC. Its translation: CASSSPGRAHEQYF.

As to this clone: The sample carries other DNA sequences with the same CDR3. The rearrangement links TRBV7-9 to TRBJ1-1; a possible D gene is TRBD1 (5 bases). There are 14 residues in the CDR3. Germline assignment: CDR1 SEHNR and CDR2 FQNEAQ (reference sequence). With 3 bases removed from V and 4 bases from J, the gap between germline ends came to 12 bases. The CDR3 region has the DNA TGTGCCAGCAGCTTGCAGGGAGGGAGCACTGAAGCTTTCTTT. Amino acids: CASSLQGGSTEAFF. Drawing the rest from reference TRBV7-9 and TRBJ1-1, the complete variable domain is DTGVSQNPRHKITKRGQNVTFRCDPISEHNRLYWYRQTLGQGPEFLTYFQNEAQLEKSRLLSDRFSAERPKGSFSTLEIQRTEQGDSAMYLCASSLQGGSTEAFFGQGTRLTVV.

The CDR3 reads CASSLGQGLGETQYF. For the CDR3, the DNA is TGTGCCAGCAGCTTGGGACAGGGTCTAGGAGAGACCCAGTACTTC. The chain uses TRBV7-3 and TRBJ2-5; 9 positions agree with TRBD1. This CDR3 region has 15 residues. V shed 3 bases and J 4 bases; nucleotides not matched to a gene: 6. Germline CDR1 and CDR2: SGHTA and FQGTGA.

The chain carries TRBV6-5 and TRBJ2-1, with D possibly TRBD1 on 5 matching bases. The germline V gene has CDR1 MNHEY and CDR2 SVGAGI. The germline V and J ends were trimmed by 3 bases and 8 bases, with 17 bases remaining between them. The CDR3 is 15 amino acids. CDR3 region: CASSYDYEQVHEQFF. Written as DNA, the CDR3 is TGTGCCAGCAGTTATGATTATGAACAGGTCCATGAGCAGTTCTTC.

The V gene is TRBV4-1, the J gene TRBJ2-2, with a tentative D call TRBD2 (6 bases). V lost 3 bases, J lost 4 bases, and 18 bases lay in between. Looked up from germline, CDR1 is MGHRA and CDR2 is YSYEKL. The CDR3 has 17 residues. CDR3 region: CASSHGLGVGGTGELFF. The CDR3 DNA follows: TGCGCCAGCAGCCATGGGTTGGGAGTCGGGGGCACCGGGGAGCTGTTTTTT.

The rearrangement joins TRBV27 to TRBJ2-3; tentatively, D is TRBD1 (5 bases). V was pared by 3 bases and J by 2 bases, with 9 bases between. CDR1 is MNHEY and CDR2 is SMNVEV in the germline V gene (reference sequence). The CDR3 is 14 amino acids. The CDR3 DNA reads TGTGCCAGCAGTTTGGGCAGGGACACAGATACGCAGTATTTT. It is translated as CASSLGRDTDTQYF.

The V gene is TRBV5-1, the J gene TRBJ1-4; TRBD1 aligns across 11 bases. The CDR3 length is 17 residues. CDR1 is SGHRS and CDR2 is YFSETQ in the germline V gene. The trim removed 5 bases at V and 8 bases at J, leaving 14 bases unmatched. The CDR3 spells CASSHTGQGAIREKLFF. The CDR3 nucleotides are TGCGCCAGCAGTCATACAGGACAGGGGGCTATTCGGGAAAAACTGTTTTTT.

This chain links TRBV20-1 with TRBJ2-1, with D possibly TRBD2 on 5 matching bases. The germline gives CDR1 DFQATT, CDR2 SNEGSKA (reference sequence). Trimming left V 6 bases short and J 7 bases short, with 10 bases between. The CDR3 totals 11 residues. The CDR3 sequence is CSALDWNEQFF. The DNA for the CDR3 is TGCAGTGCCCTGGACTGGAATGAGCAGTTCTTC.

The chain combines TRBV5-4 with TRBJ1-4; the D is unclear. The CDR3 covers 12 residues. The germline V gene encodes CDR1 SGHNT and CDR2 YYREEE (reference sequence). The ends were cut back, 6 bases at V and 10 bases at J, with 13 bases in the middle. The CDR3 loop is CASKVEGGKLFF. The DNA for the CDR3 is TGTGCCAGCAAAGTTGAGGGTGGAAAACTGTTTTTT.

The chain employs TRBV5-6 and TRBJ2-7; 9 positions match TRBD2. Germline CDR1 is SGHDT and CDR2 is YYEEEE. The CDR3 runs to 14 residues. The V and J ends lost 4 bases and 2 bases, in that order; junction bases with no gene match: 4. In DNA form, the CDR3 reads TGTGCCAGCAGCCGGGGCGGGAGGGCCTACGAGCAGTACTTC. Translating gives CASSRGGRAYEQYF.

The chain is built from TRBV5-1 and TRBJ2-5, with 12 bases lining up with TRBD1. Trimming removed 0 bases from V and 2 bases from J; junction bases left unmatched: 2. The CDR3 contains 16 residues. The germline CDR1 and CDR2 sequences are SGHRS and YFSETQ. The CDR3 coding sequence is TGCGCCAGCAGCTTGGGGGACAGGGGGCGGCAAGAGACCCAGTACTTC. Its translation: CASSLGDRGRQETQYF.

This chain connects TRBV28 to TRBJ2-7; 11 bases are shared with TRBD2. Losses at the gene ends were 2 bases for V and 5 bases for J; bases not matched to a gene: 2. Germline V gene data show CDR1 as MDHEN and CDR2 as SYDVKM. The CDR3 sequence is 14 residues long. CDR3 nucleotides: TGTGCCAGCAGTTTAACTAGCGGGAGAAACGAGCAGTACTTC. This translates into CASSLTSGRNEQYF.

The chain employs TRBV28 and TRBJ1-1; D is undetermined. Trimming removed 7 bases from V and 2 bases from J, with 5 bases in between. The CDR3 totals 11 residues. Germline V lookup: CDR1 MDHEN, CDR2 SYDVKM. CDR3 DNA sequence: TGTGCCAGCACGTTTAACACTGAAGCTTTCTTT. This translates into CASTFNTEAFF.